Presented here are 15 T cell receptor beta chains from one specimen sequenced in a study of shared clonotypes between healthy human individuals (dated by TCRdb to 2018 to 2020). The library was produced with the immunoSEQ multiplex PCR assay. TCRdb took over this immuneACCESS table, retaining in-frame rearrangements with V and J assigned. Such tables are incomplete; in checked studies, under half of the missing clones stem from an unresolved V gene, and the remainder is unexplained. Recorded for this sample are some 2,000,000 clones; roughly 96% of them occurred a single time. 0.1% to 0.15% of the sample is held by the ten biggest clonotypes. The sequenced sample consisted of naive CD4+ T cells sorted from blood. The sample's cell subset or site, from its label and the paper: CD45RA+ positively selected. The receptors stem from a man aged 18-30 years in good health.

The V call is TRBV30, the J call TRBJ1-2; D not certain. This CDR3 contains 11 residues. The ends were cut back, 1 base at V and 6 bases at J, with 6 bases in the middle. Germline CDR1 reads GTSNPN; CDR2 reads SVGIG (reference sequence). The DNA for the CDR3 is TGTGCCTGGAGTGAAAGGGATGGCTACACCTTC. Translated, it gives CAWSERDGYTF.

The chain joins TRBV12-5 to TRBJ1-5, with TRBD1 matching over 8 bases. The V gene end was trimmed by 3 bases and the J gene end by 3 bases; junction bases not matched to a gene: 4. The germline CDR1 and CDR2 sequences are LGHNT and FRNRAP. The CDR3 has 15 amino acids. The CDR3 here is CASGLGQGYNQPQHF. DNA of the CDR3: TGTGCTAGTGGTTTAGGACAGGGCTACAATCAGCCCCAGCATTTT. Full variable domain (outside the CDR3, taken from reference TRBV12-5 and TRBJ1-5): DARVTQTPRHKVTEMGQEVTMRCQPILGHNTVFWYRQTMMQGLELLAYFRNRAPLDDSGMPKDRFSAEMPDATLATLKIQPSEPRDSAVYFCASGLGQGYNQPQHFGDGTRLSIL.

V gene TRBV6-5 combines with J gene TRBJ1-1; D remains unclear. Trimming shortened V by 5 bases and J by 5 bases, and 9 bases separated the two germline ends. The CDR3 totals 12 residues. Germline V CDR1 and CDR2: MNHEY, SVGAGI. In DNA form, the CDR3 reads TGTGCCAGCAGTAACAGCGTGACTGAAGCTTTCTTT. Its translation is CASSNSVTEAFF.

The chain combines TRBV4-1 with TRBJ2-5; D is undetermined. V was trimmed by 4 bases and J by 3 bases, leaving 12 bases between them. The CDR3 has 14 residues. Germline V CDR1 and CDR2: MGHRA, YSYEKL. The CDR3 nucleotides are TGCGCCAGCAGCCCGCGATTCGTGGAAGAGACCCAGTACTTC. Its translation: CASSPRFVEETQYF.

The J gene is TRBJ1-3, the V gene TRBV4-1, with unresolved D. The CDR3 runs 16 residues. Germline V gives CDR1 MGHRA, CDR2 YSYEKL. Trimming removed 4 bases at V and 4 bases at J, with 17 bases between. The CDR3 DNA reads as TGCGCCAGCAGCCGCGGGCCGGGGATAGGCGGAAACACCATATATTTT. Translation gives CASSRGPGIGGNTIYF.

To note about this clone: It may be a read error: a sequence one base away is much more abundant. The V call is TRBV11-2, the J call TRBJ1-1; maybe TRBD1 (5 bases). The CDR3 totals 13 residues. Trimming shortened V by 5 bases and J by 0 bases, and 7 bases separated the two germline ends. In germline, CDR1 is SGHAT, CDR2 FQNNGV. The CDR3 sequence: CASSRGVNTEAFF. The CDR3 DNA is TGTGCCAGCAGCCGAGGGGTGAACACTGAAGCTTTCTTT.

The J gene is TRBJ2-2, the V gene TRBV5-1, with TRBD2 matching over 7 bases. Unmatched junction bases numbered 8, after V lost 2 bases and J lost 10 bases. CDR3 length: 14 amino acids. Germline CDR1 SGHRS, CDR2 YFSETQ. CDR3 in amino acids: CASSFRSAGAELFF. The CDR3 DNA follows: TGCGCCAGCAGCTTTAGGTCCGCGGGAGCGGAGCTGTTTTTT.

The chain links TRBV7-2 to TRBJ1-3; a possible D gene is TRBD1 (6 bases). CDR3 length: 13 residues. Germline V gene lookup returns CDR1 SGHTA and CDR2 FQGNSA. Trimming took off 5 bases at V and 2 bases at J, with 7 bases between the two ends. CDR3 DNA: TGTGCCAGCAGCGGGACAACTGGAAACACCATATATTTT. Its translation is CASSGTTGNTIYF.

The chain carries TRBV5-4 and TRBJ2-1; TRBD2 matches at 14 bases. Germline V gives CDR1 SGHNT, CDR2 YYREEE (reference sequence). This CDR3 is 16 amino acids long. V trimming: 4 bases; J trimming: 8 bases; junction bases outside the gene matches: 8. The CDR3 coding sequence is TGTGCCAGCAGCACCGGACTAGCGGGAGGAGGGCATGAGCAGTTCTTC. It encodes CASSTGLAGGGHEQFF.

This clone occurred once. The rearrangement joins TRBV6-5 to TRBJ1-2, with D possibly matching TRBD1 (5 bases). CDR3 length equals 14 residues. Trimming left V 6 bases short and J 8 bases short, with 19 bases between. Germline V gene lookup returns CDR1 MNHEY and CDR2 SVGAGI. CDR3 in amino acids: CASSLPGAGSGYTF. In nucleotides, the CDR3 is TGTGCCAGCAGCCTACCTGGGGCAGGGAGCGGCTACACCTTC.

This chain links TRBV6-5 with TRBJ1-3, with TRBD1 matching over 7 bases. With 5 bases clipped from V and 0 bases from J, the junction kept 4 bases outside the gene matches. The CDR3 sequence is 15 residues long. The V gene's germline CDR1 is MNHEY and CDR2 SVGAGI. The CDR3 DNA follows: TGTGCCAGCAGTCCGACAGGGAACTCTGGAAACACCATATATTTT. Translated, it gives CASSPTGNSGNTIYF.

The CDR3 sequence is CASPEVGDRVSYEQYF. Written as DNA, the CDR3 is TGTGCCAGCCCCGAAGTGGGGGACAGGGTGTCCTACGAGCAGTACTTC. The rearrangement uses TRBV19 and TRBJ2-7, with 9 bases matching TRBD1. This CDR3 region has 16 residues. The germline V gene has CDR1 LNHDA and CDR2 SQIVND (reference sequence). The trim removed 9 bases at V and 1 base at J, leaving 13 bases unmatched.

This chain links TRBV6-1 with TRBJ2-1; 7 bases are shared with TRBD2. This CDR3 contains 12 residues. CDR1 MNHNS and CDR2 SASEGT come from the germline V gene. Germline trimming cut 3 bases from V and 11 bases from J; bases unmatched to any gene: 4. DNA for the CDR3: TGTGCCAGCAGTGAGGCCGGGACTAAGCAGTTCTTC. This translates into CASSEAGTKQFF.

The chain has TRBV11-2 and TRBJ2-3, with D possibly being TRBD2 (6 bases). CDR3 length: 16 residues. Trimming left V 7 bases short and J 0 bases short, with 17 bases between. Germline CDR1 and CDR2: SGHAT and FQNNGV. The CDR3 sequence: CASTPTGGKSTDTQYF. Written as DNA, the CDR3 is TGTGCCAGCACCCCCACCGGCGGGAAAAGCACAGATACGCAGTATTTT. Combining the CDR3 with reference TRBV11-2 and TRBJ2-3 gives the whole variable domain EAGVAQSPRYKIIEKRQSVAFWCNPISGHATLYWYQQILGQGPKLLIQFQNNGVVDDSQLPKDRFSAERLKGVDSTLKIQPAKLEDSAVYLCASTPTGGKSTDTQYFGPGTRLTVL.

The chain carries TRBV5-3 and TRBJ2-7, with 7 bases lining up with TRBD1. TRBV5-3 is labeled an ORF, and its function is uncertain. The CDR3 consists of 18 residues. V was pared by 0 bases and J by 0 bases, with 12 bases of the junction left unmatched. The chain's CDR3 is CARSLGKNRGLSSYEQYF. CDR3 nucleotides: TGTGCCAGAAGCTTGGGTAAAAACAGGGGCCTCAGCTCCTACGAGCAGTACTTC.